A single sample gave rise to the 8 T cell receptor beta chains below, sequenced in a study of T cell changes during pregnancy in multiple sclerosis. Generated by immunoSEQ multiplex PCR, the TCRdb table keeps only in-frame clones and is missing some. Among roughly 97,000 clones listed, just over 90% were seen once. The sequencing used peripheral blood, collected in the second trimester of pregnancy. All receptors come from a female donor in good health, enrolled as a control in a pregnancy study.

The chain links TRBV18 to TRBJ2-7, with a weak D call TRBD1 (5 bases). Germline V gives CDR1 KGHSH, CDR2 LQKENI. CDR3 length equals 13 residues. The V end lost 7 bases, the J end lost 2 bases, and 12 bases lay between the germline ends. The CDR3 coding sequence is TGTGCCAGCTTTGACAGTCTACCCTACGAGCAGTACTTC. Protein product: CASFDSLPYEQYF.

CDR3 amino acids: CASSLAPGGSHGYTF. As DNA, the CDR3 is TGCGCCAGCAGCTTGGCCCCGGGGGGGTCCCATGGCTACACCTTC. The genes are TRBV5-1 and TRBJ1-2, with D tentatively TRBD1 (5 bases). The CDR3 runs 15 residues. From germline, CDR1 is SGHRS and CDR2 YFSETQ. The V end lost 0 bases, the J end lost 6 bases, and 15 bases lay between the germline ends.

The V call is TRBV25-1, the J call TRBJ1-6; 8 nucleotides align to TRBD1. Germline CDR1 and CDR2: MGHDK and SYGVNS. The CDR3 runs to 14 residues. With 8 bases clipped from V and 5 bases from J, the junction kept 5 bases outside the gene matches. DNA for the CDR3: TGTGCCAGCTGGACAGGGAGCCATAATTCACCCCTCCACTTT. Amino acid sequence: CASWTGSHNSPLHF.

The V gene is TRBV4-1, the J gene TRBJ1-2; 8 positions agree with TRBD1. V lost 4 bases and J lost 1; bases outside the gene matches: 8. CDR3 length: 16 residues. In germline, CDR1 is MGHRA, CDR2 YSYEKL. The CDR3 DNA is TGCGCCAGCAGCCTTGAAGACAGGGGCCTTAACTATGGCTACACCTTC. Translated: CASSLEDRGLNYGYTF.

The gene calls are TRBV9 and TRBJ1-1; 8 nucleotides agree with TRBD1. The CDR3 has 19 amino acids. Germline loops: CDR1 SGDLS, CDR2 YYNGEE. V shed 0 bases, J shed 2 bases, and the junction held 15 bases outside the gene matches. CDR3 loop: CASSVAPAGLTGGNTEAFF. In nucleotides, the CDR3 is TGTGCCAGCAGCGTAGCGCCCGCGGGACTTACAGGGGGTAACACTGAAGCTTTCTTT. Full variable domain (rest looked up from reference TRBV9 and TRBJ1-1): DSGVTQTPKHLITATGQRVTLRCSPRSGDLSVYWYQQSLDQGLQFLIQYYNGEERAKGNILERFSAQQFPDLHSELNLSSLELGDSALYFCASSVAPAGLTGGNTEAFFGQGTRLTVV.

The CDR3 spells CASSEGRGIGETQYF. CDR3 DNA: TGTGCCAGCAGTGAGGGGCGGGGGATTGGAGAGACCCAGTACTTC. This rearrangement joins TRBV2 to TRBJ2-5; 7 nucleotides agree with TRBD2. V trimming: 3 bases; J trimming: 4 bases; junction bases outside the gene matches: 8. CDR1 is SNHLY, CDR2 FYNNEI, per germline. This CDR3 comprises 15 residues. Full variable domain (missing parts from reference TRBV2 and TRBJ2-5): EPEVTQTPSHQVTQMGQEVILRCVPISNHLYFYWYRQILGQKVEFLVSFYNNEISEKSEIFDDQFSVERPDGSNFTLKIRSTKLEDSAMYFCASSEGRGIGETQYFGPGTRLLVL.

The chain carries TRBV19 and TRBJ2-5; 11 bases fit TRBD1. The CDR3 covers 14 residues. Trimming took 3 bases from V and 4 from J; bases not matched to a gene: 1. Per germline, CDR1 LNHDA and CDR2 SQIVND (reference sequence). The CDR3 DNA sequence: TGTGCCAGTAGTATTGGGACAGGGGGAGAGACCCAGTACTTC. The encoded protein is CASSIGTGGETQYF.

The chain recombines TRBV19 with TRBJ1-1; tentatively, D is TRBD1 (5 bases). Between the trimmed V and J ends, which lost 0 bases and 7 bases, there was a span of 12 bases. The germline gives CDR1 LNHDA, CDR2 SQIVND (reference sequence). The CDR3 spans 14 residues. This CDR3 is CASSIEPGDGEAFF. The CDR3 DNA is TGTGCCAGTAGTATAGAACCGGGGGATGGTGAAGCTTTCTTT. The full variable domain, rest sourced from reference TRBV19 and TRBJ1-1, is DGGITQSPKYLFRKEGQNVTLSCEQNLNHDAMYWYRQDPGQGLRLIYYSQIVNDFQKGDIAEGYSVSREKKESFPLTVTSAQKNPTAFYLCASSIEPGDGEAFFGQGTRLTVV.